Presented here are 3 T cell receptor beta chains from one specimen sequenced in a study of blood T cell repertoires in COVID-19. The data were produced by immunoSEQ multiplex PCR, yet TCRdb's version contains in-frame clones alone and is incomplete. The sample contains under 250,000 clones, 85% of which appear only once. Source material: peripheral blood. These TCRs come from a man aged 50 or older with COVID-19, enrolled during active disease.

The rearrangement uses TRBV6-5 and TRBJ2-1; TRBD1 matches 8 bases. The CDR3 has 16 amino acids. Germline lookup yields CDR1 MNHEY and CDR2 SVGAGI. With V trimmed by 2 bases and J by 1 base, 4 bases remained unmatched. CDR3 coding DNA: TGTGCCAGCAGTTACACCGGGACAGGTTCCTACAATGAGCAGTTCTTC. Translating gives CASSYTGTGSYNEQFF.

The J gene is TRBJ1-1, the V gene TRBV28; D is undetermined. Germline V CDR1 and CDR2: MDHEN, SYDVKM. This CDR3 spans 12 amino acids. The V end was cut by 7 bases, the J end by 6 bases, with 12 bases between. CDR3 nucleotide sequence: TGTGCCAGCAAACTGACATCCGCTGAAGCTTTCTTT. Translated: CASKLTSAEAFF.

This clone was recorded a few times. This chain links TRBV6-1 with TRBJ1-1; the D gene is possibly TRBD1 (5 bases). The germline V gene encodes CDR1 MNHNS and CDR2 SASEGT. Trimming pared 2 bases from V and 0 bases from J, leaving 16 bases between. The CDR3 runs 17 residues. The CDR3 sequence is CASSERGDAGLNTEAFF. The CDR3 DNA is TGTGCCAGCAGTGAAAGGGGTGACGCAGGCCTGAACACTGAAGCTTTCTTT.